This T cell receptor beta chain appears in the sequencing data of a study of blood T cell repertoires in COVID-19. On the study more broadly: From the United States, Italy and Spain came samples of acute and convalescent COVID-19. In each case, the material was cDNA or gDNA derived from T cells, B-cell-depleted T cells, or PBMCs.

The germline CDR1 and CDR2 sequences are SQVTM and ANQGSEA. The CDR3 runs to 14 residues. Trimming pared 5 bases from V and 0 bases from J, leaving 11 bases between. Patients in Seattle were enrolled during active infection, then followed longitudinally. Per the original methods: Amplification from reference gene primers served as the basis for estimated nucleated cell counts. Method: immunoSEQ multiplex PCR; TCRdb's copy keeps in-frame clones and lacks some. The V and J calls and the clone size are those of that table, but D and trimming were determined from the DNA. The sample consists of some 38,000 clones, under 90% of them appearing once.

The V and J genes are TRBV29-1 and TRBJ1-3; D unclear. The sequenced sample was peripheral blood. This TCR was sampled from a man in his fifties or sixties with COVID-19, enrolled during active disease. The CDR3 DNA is TGCAGCGTTAGATCTCCGGGCTCTGGAAACACCATATATTTT. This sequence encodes CSVRSPGSGNTIYF.